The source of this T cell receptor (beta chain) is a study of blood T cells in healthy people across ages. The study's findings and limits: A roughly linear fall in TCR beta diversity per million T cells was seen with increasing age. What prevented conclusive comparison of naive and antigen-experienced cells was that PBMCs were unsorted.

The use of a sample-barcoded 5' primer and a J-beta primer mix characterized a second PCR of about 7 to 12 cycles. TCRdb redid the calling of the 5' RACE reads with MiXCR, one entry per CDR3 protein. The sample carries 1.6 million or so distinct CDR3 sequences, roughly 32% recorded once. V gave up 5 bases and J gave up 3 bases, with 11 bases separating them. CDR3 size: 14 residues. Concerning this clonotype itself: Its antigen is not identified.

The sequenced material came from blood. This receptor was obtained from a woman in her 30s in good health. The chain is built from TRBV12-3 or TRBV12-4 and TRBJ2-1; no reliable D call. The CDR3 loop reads CASSPLPSYNEQFF. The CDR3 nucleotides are TGTGCCAGCAGTCCCCTACCTAGCTACAATGAGCAGTTCTTC.